These 32 T cell receptor beta chains were sequenced from one sample in a study of CDR3 diversity in severe acne. TCRdb processed the PCR reads anew with MiXCR; each CDR3 protein has one entry. The table includes under 100,000 distinct CDR3 sequences, about 50% detected once. The sequencing input was blood. These receptors were taken from a male donor in good health, serving as a control.

Only a few counts were recorded for this clonotype. This chain connects TRBV5-1 to TRBJ2-6; D uncertain. The CDR3 contains 15 residues. The V end was cut by 1 base, the J end by 0 bases, with 5 bases between. CDR1 is SGHRS and CDR2 is YFSETQ in the germline V gene. Written as DNA, the CDR3 is TGCGCCAGCAGCTTGACACTCTCTGGGGCCAACGTCCTGACTTTC. It yields the protein CASSLTLSGANVLTF.

Regarding this clonotype: The CDR3 does not end in the conserved phenylalanine or tryptophan, so this is likely a read error. V and J are TRBV5-1 and TRBJ2-5; 7 positions match TRBD1. The CDR3 is 13 amino acids. CDR1 SGHRS and CDR2 YFSETQ come from the germline V gene. V trimming: 0 bases; J trimming: 5 bases; junction bases outside the gene matches: 1. The CDR3 here is CASSLEGGETQYY. The CDR3 DNA is TGCGCCAGCAGCTTGGAAGGGGGCGAGACCCAGTACTAC.

This clonotype was observed at least ten times. V usage is TRBV20-1 and J usage is TRBJ2-7; 11 bases are a match to TRBD2. Germline CDR1 is DFQATT and CDR2 is SNEGSKA (reference sequence). The CDR3 extends over 13 amino acids. After removal of 3 bases from V and 3 bases from J, the junction contained 1 base not matched to a gene. The CDR3 loop reads CSARTSGNYEQYF. Here the CDR3 DNA reads TGCAGTGCTAGGACTAGCGGGAACTACGAGCAGTACTTC.

This clonotype was found many times. The chain recombines TRBV7-2 with TRBJ2-7; 14 positions match TRBD2. Germline trimming cut 4 bases from V and 5 bases from J; bases unmatched to any gene: 13. Per germline, CDR1 SGHTA and CDR2 FQGNSA. The CDR3 is made up of 18 amino acids. CDR3 coding DNA: TGTGCCAGCAGCTCGCACGAGGGACTAGCGGGAGTTGGCCACGAGCAGTACTTC. Residues: CASSSHEGLAGVGHEQYF.

As concerns this clonotype: The junction departs from germline at one end; a sequencing error may be responsible. The genes are TRBV15 and TRBJ2-5; D is possibly TRBD1 or TRBD2 (5 bases each). From germline, CDR1 is LNHNV and CDR2 YYDKDF (reference sequence). The CDR3 spans 11 residues. CDR3 in amino acids: CATSGDLIWNF. The CDR3 nucleotides are TGTGCCACCAGCGGGGACCTAATATGGAACTTC. Looking up the rest from reference TRBV15 and TRBJ2-5 gives the full variable domain: DAMVIQNPRYQVTQFGKPVTLSCSQTLNHNVMYWYQQKSSQAPKLLFHYYDKDFNNEADTPDNFQSRRPNTSFCFLDIRSPGLGDTAMYLCATSGDLIWNFGPGTRLLVL.

About this clonotype itself: The junction departs from the called germline gene at one end, perhaps through a read error. This chain joins TRBV20-1 and TRBJ2-5, with 11 bases matching TRBD1. The length of the CDR3 is 8 residues. The V gene's germline CDR1 is DFQATT and CDR2 SNEGSKA (reference sequence). The CDR3 spells CRGTGGPF. The CDR3 bases are TGCAGAGGGACAGGGGGTCCGTTC.

This clonotype was seen a handful of times. The chain joins TRBV19 to TRBJ1-1; D gene unclear. Germline assignment: CDR1 LNHDA and CDR2 SQIVND (reference sequence). The CDR3 totals 13 residues. V shed 4 bases and J shed 1 base, with 7 bases lying between them. In DNA, the CDR3 is TGTGCCAGTAGTAGGAGGAGGAACACTGAAGCTTTCTTT. The encoded protein is CASSRRRNTEAFF.

This rearrangement joins TRBV19 to TRBJ2-4; D gene uncertain. The V end was cut by 3 bases, the J end by 0 bases, with 9 bases between. The CDR3 spans 15 residues. The germline V gene has CDR1 LNHDA and CDR2 SQIVND (reference sequence). CDR3 nucleotides: TGTGCCAGTAGTATTGGAGAGTTAGCCAAAAACATTCAGTACTTC. Protein product: CASSIGELAKNIQYF.

J is TRBJ2-1 and V is TRBV12-3 or TRBV12-4; 10 bases match TRBD1. Trimming at V came to 7 bases and at J to 9 bases, leaving 9 bases not matched to a gene. The CDR3 is 14 residues long. In nucleotides, the CDR3 is TGTGCCAGCATTTTTTCGGGACAGGGGAGTGAGCAGTTCTTC. Amino acid sequence: CASIFSGQGSEQFF.

This clonotype was picked up many times. The rearrangement links TRBV29-1 to TRBJ2-7, with D uncertain. Germline-derived CDR1 and CDR2 are SQVTM and ANQGSEA. The CDR3 covers 10 residues. V was shortened by 5 bases and J by 5 bases, with 7 bases between the two germline ends. CDR3 DNA: TGCAGCGTTCGACCGAACGAGCAGTACTTC. This sequence encodes CSVRPNEQYF.

This clonotype was seen just once. This chain uses TRBV5-4 with TRBJ1-5, with TRBD1 identical over 9 bases. Per the germline V gene, CDR1 is SGHNT and CDR2 is YYREEE (reference sequence). This CDR3 is built from 13 residues. The V segment lost 4 bases and the J segment 7 bases; nucleotides outside the gene matches: 3. The CDR3 DNA follows: TGTGCCAGCAGCGTCGGGACAGGGCAGCCCCAGCATTTT. Encoded protein: CASSVGTGQPQHF. Supplemented by reference TRBV5-4 and TRBJ1-5, the full variable domain reads ETGVTQSPTHLIKTRGQQVTLRCSSQSGHNTVSWYQQALGQGPQFIFQYYREEENGRGNFPPRFSGLQFPNYSSELNVNALELDDSALYLCASSVGTGQPQHFGDGTRLSIL.

The chain has TRBV7-8 and TRBJ2-7; possibly TRBD1 for D (6 bases). CDR1 and CDR2 (germline): SGHVS, FQNEAQ. Trimming cost V 1 base and J 3 bases, with 13 bases left between them. The CDR3 runs to 15 residues. The CDR3, as DNA: TGTGCCAGCAGCTTAGTAACCGGGACAAACTACGAGCAGTACTTC. It codes for CASSLVTGTNYEQYF.

The rearrangement uses TRBV6-1 and TRBJ2-5; no clear D gene. From germline, CDR1 is MNHNS and CDR2 SASEGT. CDR3 length: 12 amino acids. The germline V and J ends were trimmed by 5 bases and 5 bases, with 9 bases remaining between them. The CDR3 DNA sequence: TGTGCCAGCAGTTACGGAAGGGAGACCCAGTACTTC. As protein: CASSYGRETQYF.

The V gene is TRBV24-1, the J gene TRBJ2-2; weak D call: TRBD2 (7 bases). Germline lookup yields CDR1 KGHDR and CDR2 SFDVKD. V lost 9 bases, J lost 4 bases, and 8 bases lay in between. CDR3 length equals 12 residues. The CDR3 region has the DNA TGTGCCACCCGGGGGGCCACCGGGGAGCTGTTTTTT. As protein: CATRGATGELFF.

The gene calls are TRBV29-1 and TRBJ2-3, with 8 bases fitting TRBD2. The junction had 7 bases not matched to a gene; V was cut back by 3 bases and J by 2 bases. This CDR3 region has 15 residues. Germline assignment: CDR1 SQVTM and CDR2 ANQGSEA. DNA of the CDR3: TGCAGCGTTGAGTCGGGGGGGGCCTTCACAGATACGCAGTATTTT. It encodes CSVESGGAFTDTQYF.

The V and J genes are TRBV7-9 and TRBJ1-2; D unclear. This CDR3 comprises 11 residues. Trimming stripped 5 bases from V and 3 bases from J, with 4 bases between. The germline V gene has CDR1 SEHNR and CDR2 FQNEAQ (reference sequence). CDR3 coding DNA: TGTGCCAGCAGCAACCACTATGGCTACACCTTC. Translating it yields CASSNHYGYTF.

Sample share makes this clonotype medium-sized. The chain recombines TRBV20-1 with TRBJ2-3; 7 bases line up with TRBD2. The V gene's germline CDR1 is DFQATT and CDR2 SNEGSKA (reference sequence). The ends lost 3 bases at V and 2 bases at J; junction bases unmatched: 5. The CDR3 length is 14 residues. CDR3 loop: CSASSSGATDTQYF. The CDR3 DNA sequence: TGCAGTGCTAGTTCCAGCGGGGCCACAGATACGCAGTATTTT.

This chain uses TRBV7-3 with TRBJ1-6, with D hard to call. This CDR3 contains 14 residues. Trimming took off 1 base at V and 5 bases at J, with 6 bases between the two ends. Germline loops: CDR1 SGHTA, CDR2 FQGTGA. This chain's CDR3 is CASSLSRNNSPLHF. The CDR3 DNA reads as TGTGCCAGCAGCTTAAGCAGGAATAATTCACCCCTCCACTTT.

The chain combines TRBV9 with TRBJ1-2; 8 positions match TRBD1. Unmatched junction bases numbered 14, after V lost 5 bases and J lost 8 bases. From germline, CDR1 is SGDLS and CDR2 YYNGEE. CDR3 length equals 15 residues. The CDR3 bases are TGTGCCAGCAGTCGGGACCAGGGGGCGTTGGGGGGCTACACCTTC. This gives the protein CASSRDQGALGGYTF.

This clonotype was counted once. This chain uses TRBV10-2 with TRBJ1-6; a weak D match, TRBD1 (6 bases). Trimming removed 0 bases at V and 8 bases at J, with 17 bases between. CDR3 length equals 17 residues. Germline V gene lookup returns CDR1 WSHSY and CDR2 SAAADI. Here the CDR3 reads CASSESRWGQKDSPLHF. The CDR3 DNA is TGCGCCAGCAGTGAGTCGAGATGGGGGCAGAAAGATTCACCCCTCCACTTT.

This clonotype was found a few times. The CDR3 DNA sequence: TGTGCCAGTACCGATAGGGGGGCTAGCAATCAGCCCCAGCATTTT. It codes for CASTDRGASNQPQHF. V is TRBV19 and J is TRBJ1-5; tentative D call: TRBD1 (6 bases). V was clipped by 7 bases and J by 0 bases, with 13 bases between them. The CDR3 has 15 amino acids. Germline V gene lookup returns CDR1 LNHDA and CDR2 SQIVND (reference sequence).

This clonotype occurred a few times. The chain uses TRBV4-2 and TRBJ2-2; D might be TRBD2 (6 bases). This CDR3 is 16 amino acids long. Looked up from germline, CDR1 is LGHNA and CDR2 is YNFKEQ. With 3 bases removed from V and 1 base from J, the gap between germline ends came to 12 bases. The chain's CDR3 is CASSHTGLVNTGELFF. The CDR3 nucleotides are TGTGCCAGCAGCCACACGGGACTCGTGAACACCGGGGAGCTGTTTTTT.

This clonotype was detected ten times or more. Sequence at one end of the junction differs from germline and may be a read error. In DNA, the CDR3 is TGTGCCGGGAGACTCCGCGGGGGTTCGAATGAGCAGTTCTTC. It is translated as CAGRLRGGSNEQFF. The chain couples TRBV30 to TRBJ2-1; TRBD2 agrees at 7 bases. The V gene's germline CDR1 is GTSNPN and CDR2 SVGIG (reference sequence). The CDR3 runs to 14 residues. Drawing the rest from reference TRBV30 and TRBJ2-1, the complete variable domain is SQTIHQWPATLVQPVGSPLSLECTVEGTSNPNLYWYRQAAGRGLQLLFYSVGIGQISSEVPQNLSASRPQDRQFILSSKKLLLSDSGFYLCAGRLRGGSNEQFFGPGTRLTVL.

The J gene is TRBJ2-7, the V gene TRBV6-4; 9 bases line up with TRBD1. V was pared by 2 bases and J by 5 bases, with 4 bases of the junction left unmatched. Germline CDR1 is MRHNA and CDR2 is SNTAGT. This CDR3 has 14 residues. The CDR3 DNA is TGTGCCAGCAGTGACGGGACAGGGTCCCACGAGCAGTACTTC. Protein: CASSDGTGSHEQYF.

The chain links TRBV27 to TRBJ1-1; unclear D gene. Deletions cut 6 bases from V and 0 bases from J, with 8 bases between. Germline assignment: CDR1 MNHEY and CDR2 SMNVEV (reference sequence). The CDR3 has 13 residues. CDR3 residues: CASSYTMNTEAFF. The DNA of the CDR3 is TGTGCCAGCAGCTACACCATGAACACTGAAGCTTTCTTT.

This clonotype has just a few counts. This chain joins TRBV2 and TRBJ1-2; tentative D call: TRBD1 (6 bases). Germline V gives CDR1 SNHLY, CDR2 FYNNEI. This CDR3 is built from 12 residues. V lost 5 bases to trimming and J lost 8 bases, with 12 bases between them. The CDR3 is CASSHRVGGYTF. The CDR3 DNA sequence: TGTGCCAGCAGTCACAGGGTAGGCGGCTACACCTTC.

This clonotype was counted ten times or more. J is TRBJ1-1 and V is TRBV12-3 or TRBV12-4, with no clear D. Trimming removed 2 bases from V and 0 bases from J, with 16 bases in between. CDR3 length: 17 amino acids. The CDR3 DNA reads as TGTGCCAGCAGTTTACGCAGCCCCTTCCAAATGAACACTGAAGCTTTCTTT. Its translation is CASSLRSPFQMNTEAFF.

The chain uses TRBV2 and TRBJ2-7; D remains unclear. The CDR3 length is 13 residues. Germline loops: CDR1 SNHLY, CDR2 FYNNEI. Trimming removed 4 bases from V and 3 bases from J, with 10 bases in between. CDR3 in DNA: TGTGCCAGCAGTGGTGACGGCTTCTACGAGCAGTACTTC. Protein product: CASSGDGFYEQYF.

The chain's CDR3 is CASSQDRGGRGLNYGYTF. CDR3 DNA: TGTGCCAGCAGCCAAGATCGAGGGGGCAGGGGCCTTAACTATGGCTACACCTTC. The chain carries TRBV9 and TRBJ1-2; 7 nucleotides line up with TRBD1. The length of the CDR3 is 18 residues. Germline loops: CDR1 SGDLS, CDR2 YYNGEE. With V trimmed by 4 bases and J by 1 base, 16 bases remained unmatched.

This clonotype was picked up many times. V is TRBV7-9 and J is TRBJ1-5; the D is unclear. V shed 0 bases and J shed 5 bases, with 5 bases lying between them. The CDR3 sequence is 13 residues long. Germline lookup yields CDR1 SEHNR and CDR2 FQNEAQ (reference sequence). As DNA, the CDR3 is TGTGCCAGCAGCTTAGCTGGGGATCAGCCCCAGCATTTT. The encoded protein is CASSLAGDQPQHF.

The chain recombines TRBV2 with TRBJ1-3; a possible D gene is TRBD1 (5 bases). This CDR3 has 15 amino acids. Trimming cost V 6 bases and J 1 base, with 13 bases left between them. Germline CDR1 SNHLY, CDR2 FYNNEI. The CDR3 protein is CASSEFRGSGNTIYF. In DNA form, the CDR3 reads TGTGCCAGCAGCGAGTTTCGGGGGTCTGGAAACACCATATATTTT.

Only a few counts were recorded for this clonotype. The chain has TRBV5-1 and TRBJ1-1; D ambiguous. The CDR3 runs 15 residues. With 2 bases removed from V and 0 bases from J, the gap between germline ends came to 11 bases. Germline CDR1 is SGHRS and CDR2 is YFSETQ. The CDR3: CASSLAGSLNTEAFF. CDR3 DNA sequence: TGCGCCAGCAGCTTAGCCGGGAGCCTGAACACTGAAGCTTTCTTT.